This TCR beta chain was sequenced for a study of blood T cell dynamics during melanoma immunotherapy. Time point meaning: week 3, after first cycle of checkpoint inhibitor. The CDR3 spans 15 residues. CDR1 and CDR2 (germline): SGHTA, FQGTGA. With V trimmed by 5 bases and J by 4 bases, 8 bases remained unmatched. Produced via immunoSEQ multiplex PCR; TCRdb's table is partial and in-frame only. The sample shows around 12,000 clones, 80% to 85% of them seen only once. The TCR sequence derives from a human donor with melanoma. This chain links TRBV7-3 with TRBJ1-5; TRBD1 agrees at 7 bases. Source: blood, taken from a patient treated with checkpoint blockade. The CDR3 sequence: CASSPTGTANQPQHF. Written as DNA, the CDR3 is TGTGCCAGCAGCCCGACCGGGACAGCTAATCAGCCCCAGCATTTT.